The rows below give T cell receptor beta chains drawn from one sample of a study of cytomegalovirus exposure and HLA in healthy donors. Profiled with immunoSEQ multiplex PCR; TCRdb holds only in-frame clones, not every one. Of roughly 110,000 clones detected, roughly 70% appear once; the ten largest clones hold roughly 0.82%. Material: PBMCs. These TCRs come from a woman in her twenties or thirties in good health and CMV-seronegative. The CDR3 runs from the conserved cysteine through the conserved F or W. The order of the fields is V gene, J gene, D gene, clone size, CDR3 protein, CDR3 DNA. A D gene is named only where the DNA matches it firmly. Some rows mark clone size as missing; the rest say once, few, many or name a class of expanded clone.

v_call: TRBV10-3
j_call: TRBJ1-1
d_call: -
clone_size: -
cdr3_aa: CAISEQAWNTEAFF
cdr3_nt: TGTGCCATCAGTGAGCAGGCCTGGAACACTGAAGCTTTCTTT

v_call: TRBV6-6
j_call: TRBJ1-1
d_call: TRBD1
clone_size: few
cdr3_aa: CASSSQGANTEAFF
cdr3_nt: TGTGCCAGCAGTTCCCAGGGGGCGAACACTGAAGCTTTCTTT

v_call: TRBV6-5
j_call: TRBJ2-6
d_call: -
clone_size: -
cdr3_aa: CASSYGRGRGANVLTF
cdr3_nt: TGTGCCAGCAGTTACGGCCGAGGAAGGGGGGCCAACGTCCTGACTTTC

v_call: TRBV15
j_call: TRBJ1-1
d_call: -
clone_size: -
cdr3_aa: CATSAMRTREAFF
cdr3_nt: TGTGCCACCAGCGCTATGAGGACACGCGAAGCTTTCTTT

v_call: TRBV7-9
j_call: TRBJ1-3
d_call: -
clone_size: -
cdr3_aa: CASSRRVEGSFRNTIYF
cdr3_nt: TGTGCCAGCAGCCGGCGTGTGGAGGGGTCATTTCGAAACACCATATATTTT

v_call: TRBV11-2
j_call: TRBJ2-5
d_call: TRBD2
clone_size: -
cdr3_aa: CASSRAGGKEETQYF
cdr3_nt: TGTGCCAGCAGCCGAGCGGGAGGGAAGGAAGAGACCCAGTACTTC

v_call: TRBV30
j_call: TRBJ2-2
d_call: -
clone_size: -
cdr3_aa: CAWKEGSGYTGELFF
cdr3_nt: TGTGCCTGGAAAGAGGGTTCCGGCTACACCGGGGAGCTGTTTTTT

v_call: TRBV2
j_call: TRBJ2-7
d_call: -
clone_size: -
cdr3_aa: CASSEWGEGYEQYF
cdr3_nt: TGTGCCAGCAGTGAATGGGGGGAAGGGTACGAGCAGTACTTC

v_call: TRBV6-5
j_call: TRBJ1-1
d_call: -
clone_size: -
cdr3_aa: CASSTTGRTEAFF
cdr3_nt: TGTGCCAGCAGTACCACAGGGCGCACTGAAGCTTTCTTT

v_call: TRBV5-6
j_call: TRBJ1-3
d_call: -
clone_size: -
cdr3_aa: CASSFLGGSGNTIYF
cdr3_nt: TGTGCCAGCAGCTTTTTGGGGGGCTCTGGAAACACCATATATTTT

v_call: TRBV29-1
j_call: TRBJ2-1
d_call: TRBD2
clone_size: once
cdr3_aa: CSVEEGTELAGGYNEQFF
cdr3_nt: TGCAGCGTTGAAGAAGGGACAGAACTAGCGGGAGGATACAATGAGCAGTTCTTC

v_call: TRBV7-6
j_call: TRBJ1-1
d_call: -
clone_size: few
cdr3_aa: CASSLGSGVTEAFF
cdr3_nt: TGTGCCAGCAGCTTGGGTTCGGGGGTGACTGAAGCTTTCTTT

v_call: TRBV2
j_call: TRBJ2-7
d_call: TRBD1
clone_size: -
cdr3_aa: CASRTGSYEQYF
cdr3_nt: TGTGCCAGTAGGACAGGATCCTACGAGCAGTACTTC

v_call: TRBV15
j_call: TRBJ1-1
d_call: -
clone_size: -
cdr3_aa: CATSGGQTPNTEAFF
cdr3_nt: TGTGCCACCAGCGGCGGACAGACCCCTAACACTGAAGCTTTCTTT

v_call: TRBV5-6
j_call: TRBJ2-3
d_call: -
clone_size: -
cdr3_aa: CASSYSGQSDTQYF
cdr3_nt: TGTGCCAGCAGCTACTCCGGACAGTCAGATACGCAGTATTTT